These T cell receptor beta chains were read from a single sample in a study of cytomegalovirus exposure and HLA in healthy donors. Method: immunoSEQ multiplex PCR; TCRdb's copy keeps in-frame clones and lacks some. The sample includes about 140,000 clones, 60% to 80% seen only once; the top ten take about 3%. Sequencing was performed on PBMCs. The receptors here all came from a man aged 35-49 years in good health and CMV-seronegative. Each CDR3 is given with its conserved first and last residue. The order of the fields is V gene, D gene, clone size, J gene, CDR3 protein, CDR3 DNA. The D gene is left open where the match is weak. Expanded clones get a size class; other rows say once, few or many, or leave the size out.

TRBV30	NA	NA	TRBJ2-5	CACTRGAQETQYF	TGTGCCTGTACTCGCGGGGCACAAGAGACCCAGTACTTC
TRBV5-1	NA	NA	TRBJ1-3	CASREGQGNTIYF	TGCGCCAGCAGGGAAGGACAGGGAAACACCATATATTTT
TRBV4-2	NA	NA	TRBJ1-5	CASSPLGGSNQPQHF	TGTGCCAGCAGCCCCCTGGGGGGGTCCAATCAGCCCCAGCATTTT
TRBV11-2	TRBD2	NA	TRBJ2-1	CASSPPASGVYNEQFF	TGTGCCAGCAGCCCCCCGGCTAGCGGGGTTTACAATGAGCAGTTCTTC
TRBV7-2	TRBD1	NA	TRBJ2-7	CASSSRSGQGSYEQYF	TGTGCCAGCAGCTCAAGGTCGGGACAGGGTTCTTACGAGCAGTACTTC
TRBV18	NA	NA	TRBJ2-7	CASSSGRGAYEQYF	TGTGCCAGCTCGTCCGGCCGGGGGGCTTACGAGCAGTACTTC
TRBV6-1	NA	once	TRBJ1-3	CASSEGSSRISSSGNTIYF	TGTGCCAGCAGTGAAGGGTCTAGTCGTATCAGTAGCTCTGGAAACACCATATATTTT
TRBV6-5	NA	NA	TRBJ2-2	CASSEDRITGELFF	TGTGCCAGCAGTGAAGACAGAATCACCGGGGAGCTGTTTTTT
TRBV6-4	TRBD1	NA	TRBJ1-2	CASSETGTGSYGYTF	TGTGCCAGCAGTGAGACCGGGACAGGGTCCTATGGCTACACCTTC
TRBV7-8	NA	NA	TRBJ2-3	CASSAGGMSTDTQYF	TGTGCCAGCAGTGCCGGGGGTATGAGCACAGATACGCAGTATTTT
TRBV9	NA	NA	TRBJ2-7	CASTEGHGAGEQYF	TGTGCCAGCACCGAGGGGCATGGGGCGGGGGAGCAGTACTTC
TRBV28	NA	few	TRBJ1-2	CASSPLWGGDYGYTF	TGTGCCAGCAGTCCACTATGGGGAGGGGACTATGGCTACACCTTC
TRBV5-1	NA	NA	TRBJ1-4	CASSLVAGGEKKLFF	TGCGCCAGCAGCTTGGTTGCCGGCGGGGAGAAAAAACTGTTTTTT
TRBV5-1	NA	few	TRBJ1-1	CASSLSGATEAFF	TGCGCCAGCAGCTTATCGGGAGCCACTGAAGCTTTCTTT
TRBV7-8	NA	NA	TRBJ2-5	CASSRTRQETQYF	TGTGCCAGCAGCCGGACTCGGCAAGAGACCCAGTACTTC
TRBV6-1	TRBD1	NA	TRBJ2-7	CASSESGDRRTYEQYF	TGTGCCAGCAGTGAATCGGGGGACAGGCGTACCTACGAGCAGTACTTC
TRBV27	NA	NA	TRBJ1-5	CASSLSPGGNQPQHF	TGTGCCAGCAGTTTATCCCCCGGTGGTAATCAGCCCCAGCATTTT
TRBV10-3	NA	NA	TRBJ1-5	CAISEGVGQPQHF	TGTGCCATCAGTGAAGGGGTTGGTCAGCCCCAGCATTTT
TRBV19	TRBD1	NA	TRBJ2-1	CASAGQGLFNEQFF	TGTGCCAGTGCCGGACAGGGCCTTTTTAATGAGCAGTTCTTC
TRBV25-1	TRBD1	NA	TRBJ1-4	CASSEYPPKGTVGEKLFF	TGTGCCAGCAGTGAATATCCCCCTAAAGGGACAGTGGGGGAAAAACTGTTTTTT
TRBV4-2	NA	NA	TRBJ1-1	CASSQWGGGEAFF	TGTGCCAGCAGCCAGTGGGGGGGCGGTGAAGCTTTCTTT
TRBV7-7	TRBD1	NA	TRBJ2-3	CASSKTGADTQYF	TGTGCCAGCAGCAAGACAGGGGCAGATACGCAGTATTTT
TRBV5-1	TRBD1	few	TRBJ1-6	CASSLWLGQGNSPLHF	TGCGCCAGCAGCTTGTGGTTGGGACAGGGAAATTCACCCCTCCACTTT
TRBV7-9	TRBD1	few	TRBJ2-7	CASSLLDRGFYEQYF	TGTGCCAGCAGCTTATTGGACAGGGGTTTCTACGAGCAGTACTTC
TRBV7-8	NA	NA	TRBJ2-3	CASTITDTQYF	TGTGCCAGCACCATCACAGATACGCAGTATTTT
TRBV6-5	NA	NA	TRBJ1-1	CASSYSLGREAFF	TGTGCCAGCAGTTACTCGCTAGGGAGGGAAGCTTTCTTT
TRBV4-1	NA	NA	TRBJ1-5	CASSHYVAGRQPQHF	TGCGCCAGCAGCCACTATGTGGCAGGGCGTCAGCCCCAGCATTTT
TRBV4-3	NA	NA	TRBJ2-1	CASSLISIADEQFF	TGCGCCAGCAGCCTCATCAGTATCGCCGATGAGCAGTTCTTC
TRBV2	NA	once	TRBJ2-1	CASSEEGGTNEQFF	TGTGCCAGCAGTGAAGAGGGCGGGACGAATGAGCAGTTCTTC
TRBV5-6	NA	NA	TRBJ1-2	CASSSTGRSRNYGYTF	TGTGCCAGCAGCTCGACAGGTCGTAGTAGGAACTATGGCTACACCTTC
TRBV30	NA	NA	TRBJ2-5	CAWNGNQETQYF	TGTGCCTGGAACGGTAACCAAGAGACCCAGTACTTC
TRBV30	NA	once	TRBJ2-7	CAWSVGQPGAYEQYF	TGTGCCTGGAGTGTCGGACAGCCAGGAGCCTACGAGCAGTACTTC
TRBV7-8	TRBD2	NA	TRBJ2-7	CASSLDLAGSGEQYF	TGTGCCAGCAGCTTAGATCTAGCGGGGTCGGGCGAGCAGTACTTC
TRBV5-1	TRBD1	once	TRBJ1-2	CASSPGQGDYGYTF	TGCGCCAGCAGCCCGGGACAGGGTGACTATGGCTACACCTTC
TRBV13	TRBD2	NA	TRBJ2-7	CASSSLAGRGEQYF	TGTGCCAGCAGCTCGCTAGCGGGCCGAGGGGAGCAGTACTTC
TRBV6-1	TRBD1	few	TRBJ1-2	CASSGEDRRYYGYTF	TGTGCCAGCAGTGGAGAGGACAGGCGATACTATGGCTACACCTTC
TRBV4-1	NA	NA	TRBJ1-2	CASSQGLTGSGYTF	TGCGCCAGCAGCCAAGGGTTGACAGGATCCGGCTACACCTTC
TRBV25-1	TRBD2	NA	TRBJ2-4	CASSESRGEVNIQYF	TGTGCCAGCAGTGAAAGCCGGGGGGAGGTGAACATTCAGTACTTC
TRBV29-1	TRBD1	NA	TRBJ1-1	CRKAPGQGSGGEAFF	TGCAGAAAAGCTCCGGGACAGGGGTCGGGGGGCGAAGCTTTCTTT
TRBV7-9	NA	NA	TRBJ2-7	CASSKEGGGAYEQYF	TGTGCCAGCAGCAAAGAGGGAGGGGGTGCCTACGAGCAGTACTTC